Following are 30 T cell receptor beta chains from one sample sequenced in a study of T cells expressing NK-cell markers. TCRdb re-called the 5' RACE reads and shows each CDR3 protein once, DNA omitted. This repertoire includes some 110,000 distinct CDR3 sequences. The sequencing sample was made of blood T cells: a sorted CD56 or NKG2C T cell subset, CD4+ or CD8+ T cells, or bulk PBMC T cells (not recorded which). The origin of the receptors is a woman between 18 and 70 years old in good health.

The V and J genes are TRBV2 and TRBJ2-1. Germline values: CDR1 SNHLY, CDR2 FYNNEI. The CDR3 spans 12 residues. The CDR3 region is CASQVAYNEQFF.

The CDR3 region is CASSRGMGELFF. J is TRBJ2-2 and V is TRBV7-9. Germline CDR1 is SEHNR and CDR2 is FQNEAQ (reference sequence). CDR3 length: 12 amino acids.

The chain links TRBV7-9 to TRBJ2-7; without DNA, the TCRdb call of TRBD1 cannot be checked. Germline lookup yields CDR1 SEHNR and CDR2 FQNEAQ (reference sequence). This CDR3 has 15 residues. This CDR3 reads CASSPWTGFSYEQYF.

CDR3 protein: CASSFDSGLRRGEQYF. The chain uses TRBV6-5 and TRBJ2-7; TCRdb calls TRBD2, which cannot be checked without DNA. CDR1 MNHEY and CDR2 SVGAGI come from the germline V gene. The CDR3 loop spans 16 amino acids.

The chain combines TRBV4-1 with TRBJ2-1; without DNA, the TCRdb call of TRBD1 cannot be checked. The CDR3 has 16 residues. Germline values: CDR1 MGHRA, CDR2 YSYEKL. CDR3 amino acids: CASSPFQGGNYNEQFF.

J is TRBJ2-1 and V is TRBV3-1; TCRdb designates TRBD2, a call that cannot be tested without DNA. The CDR3 length is 20 residues. The V gene's germline CDR1 is LGHDT and CDR2 YNNKEL (reference sequence). The chain's CDR3 is CASSPRTGLAGGGSYNEQFF.

V gene TRBV7-3 combines with J gene TRBJ2-1; lacking DNA, the TRBD2 call made by TCRdb goes unchecked. There are 16 residues in the CDR3. Germline values: CDR1 SGHTA, CDR2 FQGTGA. This chain's CDR3 is CASSHGTSGPHNEQFF.

The chain recombines TRBV20-1 with TRBJ2-3; TCRdb's D call of TRBD1 is untestable without DNA. CDR3 length: 13 residues. Germline assignment: CDR1 DFQATT and CDR2 SNEGSKA (reference sequence). This CDR3 is CSAMGRRTDTQYF.

The V gene is TRBV6-1, the J gene TRBJ1-3; TCRdb's D gene call, TRBD1, goes unchecked for lack of DNA. Germline-derived CDR1 and CDR2 are MNHNS and SASEGT. This CDR3 has 15 amino acids. The CDR3 loop is CASSSGTGSGNTIYF.

This rearrangement joins TRBV20-1 to TRBJ2-5; with no DNA, the TCRdb D assignment of TRBD2 cannot be verified. Germline CDR1 is DFQATT and CDR2 is SNEGSKA (reference sequence). The CDR3 covers 13 residues. CDR3 amino acids: CSRDSLYQETQYF.

V gene TRBV7-6 combines with J gene TRBJ2-2; with no DNA, the TCRdb D assignment of TRBD1 cannot be verified. The length of the CDR3 is 11 residues. Germline V lookup: CDR1 SGHVS, CDR2 FNYEAQ. CDR3 protein: CAFPETGELFF.

This rearrangement joins TRBV6-5 to TRBJ1-2. This CDR3 spans 13 amino acids. Germline CDR1 and CDR2: MNHEY and SVGAGI. The CDR3 is CASSYSRNYGYTF.

The chain employs TRBV7-9 and TRBJ2-2. The CDR3 runs 17 residues. Germline V gene lookup returns CDR1 SEHNR and CDR2 FQNEAQ (reference sequence). The CDR3 reads CASSPLAGLANTGELFF.

The V call is TRBV27, the J call TRBJ2-5; TCRdb's D gene call, TRBD1, goes unchecked for lack of DNA. Per germline, CDR1 MNHEY and CDR2 SMNVEV (reference sequence). The CDR3 has 15 residues. CDR3 amino acids: CASSFSAGDQETQYF.

V is TRBV6-1 and J is TRBJ2-3; TCRdb's assignment of TRBD2 cannot be checked, as there is no DNA. This CDR3 is 14 amino acids long. The germline gives CDR1 MNHNS, CDR2 SASEGT. CDR3 loop: CASSGTVVRDTQYF.

This chain uses TRBV12-3 or TRBV12-4 with TRBJ2-1; as DNA is missing, the TRBD2 call by TCRdb cannot be tested. The CDR3 is made up of 15 amino acids. This CDR3 is CASSIGTSGLLEQFF.

The rearrangement uses TRBV24-1 and TRBJ2-1; TCRdb calls TRBD1, which cannot be checked without DNA. Germline V lookup: CDR1 KGHDR, CDR2 SFDVKD. The CDR3 is made up of 18 amino acids. The CDR3 sequence is CATSDVVLTRGDNNEQFF.

The rearrangement uses TRBV6-2 or TRBV6-3 and TRBJ2-3; the TCRdb D gene call, TRBD2, has no DNA to confirm it. The CDR3 contains 15 residues. Germline CDR1 and CDR2: MNHEY and SVGEGT. The CDR3 region is CASSTPGSTTDTQYF.

V gene TRBV2 combines with J gene TRBJ2-1; TCRdb's D call, TRBD2, is unchecked because there is no DNA. The CDR3 runs to 16 residues. Per germline, CDR1 SNHLY and CDR2 FYNNEI. CDR3: CASSLQLGTTYNEQFF.

V is TRBV20-1 and J is TRBJ2-2; TCRdb's D call, TRBD2, is unchecked because there is no DNA. Germline V CDR1 and CDR2: DFQATT, SNEGSKA (reference sequence). CDR3 length equals 18 residues. CDR3 loop: CSARGRTSSERLTGELFF.

The CDR3: CASSDRNTGELFF. The rearrangement uses TRBV25-1 and TRBJ2-2. Germline V gene sequence: CDR1 MGHDK, CDR2 SYGVNS. The CDR3 has 13 residues.

The CDR3 protein is CSARAGVAKNIQYF. This chain connects TRBV20-1 to TRBJ2-4. The germline gives CDR1 DFQATT, CDR2 SNEGSKA (reference sequence). CDR3 size: 14 residues.

This chain joins TRBV29-1 and TRBJ2-7; the TCRdb D gene call, TRBD2, has no DNA to confirm it. This CDR3 has 15 amino acids. CDR1 and CDR2 from the germline V gene are SQVTM and ANQGSEA. This CDR3 is CSVEVSGTRDYEQYF.

The rearrangement uses TRBV4-3 and TRBJ2-1; the TCRdb D gene call, TRBD2, has no DNA to confirm it. Germline values: CDR1 LGHNA, CDR2 YSLEER. The CDR3 totals 15 residues. CDR3 protein: CASSQQSGGAGEQFF.

The rearrangement joins TRBV12-3 or TRBV12-4 to TRBJ1-1; TCRdb's D call, TRBD1, is unchecked because there is no DNA. CDR3 length: 13 residues. This CDR3 reads CASSLAMGEEAFF.

This chain uses TRBV4-2 with TRBJ2-1; TCRdb outputs TRBD2, but without DNA this stays unchecked. The CDR3 extends over 18 amino acids. The germline CDR1 and CDR2 sequences are LGHNA and YNFKEQ. The CDR3 spells CASSQDRREAGSYNEQFF.

The chain recombines TRBV6-1 with TRBJ2-7. CDR3 length: 14 residues. Per the germline V gene, CDR1 is MNHNS and CDR2 is SASEGT. This CDR3 is CASSEIGNSYEQYF.

CDR3 sequence reads: CASSSDAGGANVLTF. This chain uses TRBV12-3 or TRBV12-4 with TRBJ2-6; TCRdb returns TRBD2, unconfirmable since there is no DNA. The CDR3 is made up of 15 amino acids.

This chain uses TRBV24-1 with TRBJ2-1; the TCRdb D gene call, TRBD2, has no DNA to confirm it. This CDR3 is built from 16 residues. Germline assignment: CDR1 KGHDR and CDR2 SFDVKD. The CDR3 loop is CATSDLVGGGLSEQFF.

This chain connects TRBV4-3 to TRBJ2-1. The CDR3 contains 17 residues. CDR1 is LGHNA, CDR2 YSLEER, per germline. CDR3 amino acids: CASSQDRSGRSYNEQFF.